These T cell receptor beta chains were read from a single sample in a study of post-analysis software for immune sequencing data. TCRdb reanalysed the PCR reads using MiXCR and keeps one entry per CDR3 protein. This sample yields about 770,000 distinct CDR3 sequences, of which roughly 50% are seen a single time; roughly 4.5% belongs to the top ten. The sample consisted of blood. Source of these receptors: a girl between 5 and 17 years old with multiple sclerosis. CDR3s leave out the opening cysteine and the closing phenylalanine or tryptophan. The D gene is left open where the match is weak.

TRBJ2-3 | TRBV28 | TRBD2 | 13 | ASSLSSGPTDTQY
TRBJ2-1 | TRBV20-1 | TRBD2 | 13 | SAAGLAKSYNEQF
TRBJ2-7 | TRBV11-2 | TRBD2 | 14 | ASSPHVGLAGDEQY
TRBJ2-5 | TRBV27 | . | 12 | ASSLRADQETQY
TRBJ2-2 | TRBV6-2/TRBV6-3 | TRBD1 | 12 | ASSWTGGTGELF
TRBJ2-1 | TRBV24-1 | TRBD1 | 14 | ATSDRGGQGGYEQF
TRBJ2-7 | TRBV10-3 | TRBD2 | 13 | AISSTSGGLYEQY
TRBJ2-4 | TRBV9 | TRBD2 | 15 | ASSVEGTSGRLDIQY
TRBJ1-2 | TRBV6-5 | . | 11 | ASSYTGRYGYT
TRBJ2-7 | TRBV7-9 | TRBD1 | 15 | ASSETPDRFTPYEQY
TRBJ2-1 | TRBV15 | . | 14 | ATSRVPRERYNEQF
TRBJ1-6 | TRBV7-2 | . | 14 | ASSAAQGIYNSPLH
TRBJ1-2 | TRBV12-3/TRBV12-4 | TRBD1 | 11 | ASSHRGDYGYT
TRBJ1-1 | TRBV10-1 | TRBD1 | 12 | ASSDLTGDGEAF
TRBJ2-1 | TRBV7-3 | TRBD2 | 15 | ASSLYPSGSSYNEQF
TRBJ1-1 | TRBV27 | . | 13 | ASSPPAGGNTEAF
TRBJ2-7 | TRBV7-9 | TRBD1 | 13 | ASSLTGQGTYEQY
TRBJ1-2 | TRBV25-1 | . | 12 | ASGPDIENYGYT
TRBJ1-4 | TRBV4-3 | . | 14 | ASSQETPGLGEKLF
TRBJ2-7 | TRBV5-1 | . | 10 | ASSSTRYEQY
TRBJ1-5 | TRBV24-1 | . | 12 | ATSGRQPNQPQH
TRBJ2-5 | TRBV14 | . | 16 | ASSLKEGGSPAQETQY
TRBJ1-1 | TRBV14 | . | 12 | ASSQFPGTREAF
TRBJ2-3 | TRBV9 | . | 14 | ASSRRGESSTDTQY
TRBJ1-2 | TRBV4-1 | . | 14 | ASSPESGRNNYGYT
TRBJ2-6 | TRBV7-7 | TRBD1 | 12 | ASSKGAGVNVLT
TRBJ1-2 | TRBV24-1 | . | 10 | ATSEPYYGYT
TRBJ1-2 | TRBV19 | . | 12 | ASSIVLGDYGYT
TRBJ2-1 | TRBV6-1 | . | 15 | ASSEKFVWASFHEQF
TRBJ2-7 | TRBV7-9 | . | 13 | ASSLVVRDPYEQY
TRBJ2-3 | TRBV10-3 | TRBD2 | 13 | AISLLADLRDTQY
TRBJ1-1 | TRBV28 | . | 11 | ASSRGGRTEAF
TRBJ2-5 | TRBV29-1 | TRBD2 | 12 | SAGRGTSGETQY
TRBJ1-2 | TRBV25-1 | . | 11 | ASGDPGDYGYT
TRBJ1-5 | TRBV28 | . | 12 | ASSLGRGGQPQH
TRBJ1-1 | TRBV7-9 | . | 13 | ASSPQSVKGTEAF
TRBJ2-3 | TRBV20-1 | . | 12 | SARKTGRTDTQY
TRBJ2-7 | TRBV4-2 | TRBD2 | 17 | ASSQGQPSGRFRSYEQY
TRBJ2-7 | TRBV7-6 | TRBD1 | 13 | ASSPGTGEPYEQY
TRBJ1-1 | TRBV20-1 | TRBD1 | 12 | SVQGLVYGTEAF
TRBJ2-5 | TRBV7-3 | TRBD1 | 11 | ASSAGQGETQY
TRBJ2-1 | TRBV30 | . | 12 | AWIGLGNYNEQF
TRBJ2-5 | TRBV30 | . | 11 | AWSIGASETQY
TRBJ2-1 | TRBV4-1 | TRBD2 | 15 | ASSQVGKLAGRDEQF
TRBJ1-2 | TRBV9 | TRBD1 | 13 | ASSVARDRQYGYT
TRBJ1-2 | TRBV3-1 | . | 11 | ASSQEAGVGYT
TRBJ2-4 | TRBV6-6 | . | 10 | TSSFLDDIQY
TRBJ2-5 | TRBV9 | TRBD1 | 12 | ASSVGDRKETQY
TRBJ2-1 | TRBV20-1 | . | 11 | SASYRGYNEQF
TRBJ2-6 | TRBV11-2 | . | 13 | ASSLGVGGANVLT
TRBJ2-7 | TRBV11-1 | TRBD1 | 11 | ASTPDRGQEQY